Listed below are T cell receptor beta chains from one sample, sequenced in a study of a mutant IDH1 vaccine in newly diagnosed glioma. TCRdb's copy holds only in-frame clones and misses some; the assay was immunoSEQ multiplex PCR. The repertoire holds 80,000 to 100,000 clones, roughly 80% seen once, with nearly 5.5% in the top ten. This material consisted of PBMCs, taken from a glioma patient treated with radiotherapy, temozolomide or both. The source is a middle-aged man with glioma. Some clones in this sample may be carry-over from other donors' samples. CDR3s include the opening cysteine and the closing phenylalanine or tryptophan. The D gene is left open where the match is weak. Clone size is shown for a subset of rows, as once, few, many or a class of expanded clone.

V	D	J	size	DNA	CDR3
TRBV6-6	NA	TRBJ1-6	NA	TGTGCCAGCAGTTCCGCCCAGGGATATTCACCCCTCCACTTT	CASSSAQGYSPLHF
TRBV19	TRBD1	TRBJ1-1	NA	TGTGCCAGTAGTAAGACAGGGGGCGAGAACACTGAAGCTTTCTTT	CASSKTGGENTEAFF
TRBV5-1	NA	TRBJ1-2	few	TGCGCCAGCAGCAGGGAGTCCAACTATGGCTACACCTTC	CASSRESNYGYTF
TRBV19	TRBD1	TRBJ1-2	NA	TGTGCCAGTACCCGATTACCGGACAGGGGGCGCGGCTACACCTTC	CASTRLPDRGRGYTF
TRBV19	TRBD1	TRBJ1-2	NA	TGTGCCAGTAGGAGATTGACAGGGGTCAGCTATGGCTACACCTTC	CASRRLTGVSYGYTF
TRBV2	TRBD1	TRBJ2-2	NA	TGTGCCAGCAGCTTGGACAGGCCAGACACCGGGGAGCTGTTTTTT	CASSLDRPDTGELFF
TRBV5-1	TRBD1	TRBJ1-1	once	TGCGCCAGCAGCAAGACAGGGGGAACGACGGTGAACACTGAAGCTTTCTTT	CASSKTGGTTVNTEAFF
TRBV6-5	NA	TRBJ1-2	NA	TGTGCCAGCAGTTGGTCCCCGCGTACGTATGGCTACACCTTC	CASSWSPRTYGYTF
TRBV5-4	NA	TRBJ2-7	NA	TGTGCCAGCAGCTCGGCTCTGGGGACCTACGAGCAGTACTTC	CASSSALGTYEQYF
TRBV6-6	NA	TRBJ2-7	NA	TGTGCCAGCAAGATGGAGGGCAGGGGGGGCGAGCAGTACTTC	CASKMEGRGGEQYF
TRBV4-2	NA	TRBJ2-7	NA	TGTGCCAGCAGCTCTGGCGGGCAATCCTACGAGCAGTACTTC	CASSSGGQSYEQYF
TRBV12-5	NA	TRBJ1-3	NA	TGTGCTAGTGGTCCTCAGGGGAGAAACACCATATATTTT	CASGPQGRNTIYF
TRBV7-9	NA	TRBJ1-4	NA	TGTGCCAGCAGCCAGGATGGGGCCCGTAATGAAAAACTGTTTTTT	CASSQDGARNEKLFF
TRBV10-1	TRBD1	TRBJ2-7	few	TGCGCCAGCAGCCCACCCGGAGCAGGGGGCTACGAGCAGTACTTC	CASSPPGAGGYEQYF
TRBV6-5	NA	TRBJ2-3	NA	TGTGCCAGCAGTTACTCGGTCCCAAGGGGTCATACGCAGTATTTT	CASSYSVPRGHTQYF
TRBV12-5	NA	TRBJ1-1	NA	TGTGCTAGTGACCTGAACACTGAAGCTTTCTTT	CASDLNTEAFF
TRBV25-1	NA	TRBJ1-2	NA	TGTGCCAGCAGTGAATCAGTCAGTTATGGCTACACCTTC	CASSESVSYGYTF
TRBV4-1	TRBD1	TRBJ1-2	once	TGCGCCAGCAGCCAAGATTTCGGGACAGGGGCTAACTATGGCTACACCTTC	CASSQDFGTGANYGYTF
TRBV2	NA	TRBJ1-1	NA	TGTGCCAGCAGTCCCGACAGACTCACTGAAGCTTTCTTT	CASSPDRLTEAFF
TRBV5-4	NA	TRBJ2-2	NA	TGTGCCAGCAGCACCCCAGGAAACACCGGGGAGCTGTTTTTT	CASSTPGNTGELFF